Listed below are T cell receptor beta chains from one sample, sequenced in a study of glioma-infiltrating T cells after dendritic cell vaccination. Profiled with immunoSEQ multiplex PCR; TCRdb holds only in-frame clones, not every one. The sample lists around 62,000 clones; roughly 80% were seen once. The sample consisted of blood, taken before dendritic cell vaccination. Every receptor here comes from a human donor with glioblastoma. Both conserved end residues are part of each CDR3. A D gene is named only where the DNA matches it firmly. Size tells how often a clone was seen (once, few, many) or the class of an expanded clone, and some rows leave it out.

abundance: NA
j_gene: TRBJ2-2
d_gene: TRBD2
v_gene: TRBV6-4
CDR3nt: TGTGCCAGCAGCCGGTTAGCGGGGGGGCCGGTTTCGAACACCGGGGAGCTGTTTTTT
CDR3aa: CASSRLAGGPVSNTGELFF

abundance: NA
j_gene: TRBJ2-1
d_gene: NA
v_gene: TRBV6-1
CDR3nt: TGTGCCAGCAGCAGGGCAGGACCTTACAATGAGCAGTTCTTC
CDR3aa: CASSRAGPYNEQFF

abundance: NA
j_gene: TRBJ2-7
d_gene: NA
v_gene: TRBV7-2
CDR3nt: TGTGCCAGCAGCTTAGGCAGGATCTCCTACGAGCAGTACTTC
CDR3aa: CASSLGRISYEQYF

abundance: NA
j_gene: TRBJ2-5
d_gene: NA
v_gene: TRBV5-6
CDR3nt: TGTGCCAGCAGCTTGCTGGGGGCTGCAGGGGAAGAGACCCAGTACTTC
CDR3aa: CASSLLGAAGEETQYF

abundance: NA
j_gene: TRBJ2-3
d_gene: TRBD2
v_gene: TRBV28
CDR3nt: TGTGCCAGCAGTTTAGTGCTAGCGGGGGGGTCAGATACGCAGTATTTT
CDR3aa: CASSLVLAGGSDTQYF

abundance: NA
j_gene: TRBJ1-1
d_gene: NA
v_gene: TRBV13
CDR3nt: TGTGCCAGCAGCTTTGCCCAGGCTGAAGCTTTCTTT
CDR3aa: CASSFAQAEAFF

abundance: NA
j_gene: TRBJ1-2
d_gene: TRBD1
v_gene: TRBV7-2
CDR3nt: TGTGCCAGCAGTCTTACAGGGGTCATTAACTATGGCTACACCTTC
CDR3aa: CASSLTGVINYGYTF

abundance: few
j_gene: TRBJ2-1
d_gene: TRBD1
v_gene: TRBV16
CDR3nt: TGTGCCAGCAGCCCAGACAGGGTAAGGAATGAGCAGTTCTTC
CDR3aa: CASSPDRVRNEQFF

abundance: NA
j_gene: TRBJ2-2
d_gene: NA
v_gene: TRBV6-1
CDR3nt: TGTGCCAGCAGTGCTGACAGGCCACTTCCCACCGGGGAGCTGTTTTTT
CDR3aa: CASSADRPLPTGELFF

abundance: NA
j_gene: TRBJ2-3
d_gene: TRBD2
v_gene: TRBV4-1
CDR3nt: TGCGCCAGCAGCCAAGCCCCCTCGGGTAGCGGGGGGGTGGGGACAGATACGCAGTATTTT
CDR3aa: CASSQAPSGSGGVGTDTQYF

abundance: NA
j_gene: TRBJ2-7
d_gene: NA
v_gene: TRBV27
CDR3nt: TGTGCCAGCAGTTTCATTCCGGTTCGCGAGCAGTACTTC
CDR3aa: CASSFIPVREQYF

abundance: NA
j_gene: TRBJ2-7
d_gene: TRBD1
v_gene: TRBV2
CDR3nt: TGTGCCAGTGGGGACAGCTCCTACGAGCAGTACTTC
CDR3aa: CASGDSSYEQYF

abundance: NA
j_gene: TRBJ2-5
d_gene: NA
v_gene: TRBV15
CDR3nt: TGTGCCACCAGCAGTACTTCCAGGGGGGATGGGGAGACCCAGTACTTC
CDR3aa: CATSSTSRGDGETQYF

abundance: NA
j_gene: TRBJ2-7
d_gene: NA
v_gene: TRBV4-1
CDR3nt: TGCGCCAGCAGCCCCGGGTACGAGCAGTACTTC
CDR3aa: CASSPGYEQYF

abundance: NA
j_gene: TRBJ2-7
d_gene: NA
v_gene: TRBV4-1
CDR3nt: TGCGCCAGCAGCCAAGTGGATTTCGTGCCCGGGGGTCCCTACGAGCAGTACTTC
CDR3aa: CASSQVDFVPGGPYEQYF

abundance: NA
j_gene: TRBJ2-6
d_gene: TRBD2
v_gene: TRBV5-1
CDR3nt: TGCGCCAGCGCCGGGGGGGGATCCGGGGCCAACGTCCTGACTTTC
CDR3aa: CASAGGGSGANVLTF

abundance: NA
j_gene: TRBJ1-1
d_gene: TRBD1
v_gene: TRBV5-4
CDR3nt: TGTGCCAGCAGCTCGGACAGGCGACAACATTCGGAAGCTTTCTTT
CDR3aa: CASSSDRRQHSEAFF

abundance: NA
j_gene: TRBJ2-1
d_gene: NA
v_gene: TRBV10-2
CDR3nt: TGCGCCAGCCGGGGGGCGGCCCGAGGGAATGAGCAGTTCTTC
CDR3aa: CASRGAARGNEQFF

abundance: NA
j_gene: TRBJ2-1
d_gene: TRBD2
v_gene: TRBV11-2
CDR3nt: TGTGCCAGCAGCTTAGGGGGACTAGCGGGGCCCGATGAGCAGTTCTTC
CDR3aa: CASSLGGLAGPDEQFF

abundance: few
j_gene: TRBJ1-6
d_gene: TRBD1
v_gene: TRBV19
CDR3nt: TGTGCCAGTGCCGGGACAGAAAATTCACCCCTCCACTTT
CDR3aa: CASAGTENSPLHF

abundance: NA
j_gene: TRBJ1-5
d_gene: NA
v_gene: TRBV7-8
CDR3nt: TGTGCCAGCAGCTTTCGACACTGGATGTATAGCAATCAGCCCCAGCATTTT
CDR3aa: CASSFRHWMYSNQPQHF

abundance: once
j_gene: TRBJ2-3
d_gene: TRBD1
v_gene: TRBV5-6
CDR3nt: TGTGCCAGCAGCTTGGGGACAGGGGCCACAGATACGCAGTATTTT
CDR3aa: CASSLGTGATDTQYF

abundance: NA
j_gene: TRBJ1-2
d_gene: NA
v_gene: TRBV7-2
CDR3nt: TGTGCCACCACCCCACGGGGGAACTATGGCTACACCTTC
CDR3aa: CATTPRGNYGYTF

abundance: NA
j_gene: TRBJ1-5
d_gene: NA
v_gene: TRBV6-1
CDR3nt: TGTGCCAGCAGATGGGGGGGGCAACAGCCCCAGCATTTT
CDR3aa: CASRWGGQQPQHF

abundance: NA
j_gene: TRBJ1-1
d_gene: NA
v_gene: TRBV6-1
CDR3nt: TGTGCCAGCAGTGAAGAAATGAGAGGAGGGAGGGATGAAGCTTTCTTT
CDR3aa: CASSEEMRGGRDEAFF

abundance: NA
j_gene: TRBJ2-5
d_gene: NA
v_gene: TRBV5-8
CDR3nt: TGTGCCAGCAGCTTGGGGTCAAGGAGAGATGGAGAGACCCAGTACTTC
CDR3aa: CASSLGSRRDGETQYF

abundance: NA
j_gene: TRBJ2-4
d_gene: NA
v_gene: TRBV5-5
CDR3nt: TGTGCCAGCAACGACGATCTTGGAGTCAAAAACATTCAGTACTTC
CDR3aa: CASNDDLGVKNIQYF

abundance: few
j_gene: TRBJ2-7
d_gene: NA
v_gene: TRBV11-2
CDR3nt: TGTGCCAGCAGCTTAGCGGGCGGGCAGGGGTCCTACGAGCAGTACTTC
CDR3aa: CASSLAGGQGSYEQYF

abundance: NA
j_gene: TRBJ2-5
d_gene: TRBD2
v_gene: TRBV18
CDR3nt: TGTGCCAGCTCACCAGCACTAGCGCATCAAGAGACCCAGTACTTC
CDR3aa: CASSPALAHQETQYF

abundance: NA
j_gene: TRBJ2-3
d_gene: NA
v_gene: TRBV5-1
CDR3nt: TGCGCCAGCAGCTTGAGTCCAGGGCGACCAGATACGCAGTATTTT
CDR3aa: CASSLSPGRPDTQYF

abundance: few
j_gene: TRBJ2-3
d_gene: TRBD2
v_gene: TRBV2
CDR3nt: TGTGCCAGCAGTTCCGGGGGGGCCTTTGATACGCAGTATTTT
CDR3aa: CASSSGGAFDTQYF

abundance: NA
j_gene: TRBJ1-1
d_gene: NA
v_gene: TRBV10-1
CDR3nt: TGCGCCAGCAGTGAGTCGACCTTCCCGGGACAATTAAACACTGAAGCTTTCTTT
CDR3aa: CASSESTFPGQLNTEAFF

abundance: NA
j_gene: TRBJ2-3
d_gene: NA
v_gene: TRBV11-2
CDR3nt: TGTGCCAGCAGCCCGTTAGCGGTGAGCACAGATACGCAGTATTTT
CDR3aa: CASSPLAVSTDTQYF

abundance: NA
j_gene: TRBJ2-2
d_gene: NA
v_gene: TRBV10-1
CDR3nt: TGCGCCAGCAGTTTTGGAGTTGCCGGGGAGCTGTTTTTT
CDR3aa: CASSFGVAGELFF